The rows below give T cell receptor beta chains drawn from one sample of a study of blood T cell repertoires in COVID-19. Here immunoSEQ multiplex PCR was the method, and the copy in TCRdb shows in-frame clones only, minus some. The sample shows about 70,000 clones, more than 65% of them seen only once. The material sequenced was peripheral blood. Receptors were obtained from a woman older than 75 with active or convalescent COVID-19. The CDR3 runs from the conserved cysteine through the conserved F or W.

V	J	CDR3
TRBV28	TRBJ1-5	CASSFSQPQHF
TRBV20-1	TRBJ2-1	CSAHHNEQFF
TRBV7-9	TRBJ2-2	CASSSGTSVGTGELFF
TRBV7-9	TRBJ1-2	CASSWTGGTYGYTF
TRBV14	TRBJ1-1	CASSLAPGFEAFF
TRBV7-8	TRBJ1-3	CASSFSGGNTIYF
TRBV3-1/TRBV3-2	TRBJ2-5	CASRPIAGGGETQYF
TRBV5-4	TRBJ2-5	CASSKDRGGSETQYF
TRBV4-3	TRBJ2-7	CASSQDPRAGMYEQYF
TRBV15	TRBJ2-1	CATSRDPDRGPEQFF
TRBV3-1/TRBV3-2	TRBJ1-1	CASRSLSPSTEAFF
TRBV6-1	TRBJ1-6	CASSVGTGTGGPPLHF
TRBV11-2	TRBJ2-1	CASSLTGDPMSSYNEQFF
TRBV7-9	TRBJ2-6	CASSPFFGGASTGANVLTF
TRBV5-4	TRBJ1-1	CASSLDQGYTEAFF
TRBV27	TRBJ2-7	CASSSYRGPYEQYF
TRBV15	TRBJ2-4	CATSRDPSGGTQYF
TRBV29-1	TRBJ2-1	CSVALAGSYNEQFF